The 20 T cell receptor beta chains below come from one sample, sequenced in a study of cytomegalovirus exposure and HLA in healthy donors listed by TCRdb under 2017. The library was generated by the immunoSEQ multiplex PCR assay. For the multiplex PCR, a mixture combining 60 forward primers for TCR Vbeta segments and 13 reverse primers for TCR Jbeta segments was used. TCRdb stores this immuneACCESS table with in-frame sequences only. Part of the clones is absent; in the studies checked, under half of the shortfall reflects unresolved V genes, and no reason is known for the rest. This sample comprises some 170,000 clones, roughly 79% of them detected only once. The ten largest clones represent approximately 13% of the sample. The sequencing input was PBMCs. The source is a woman aged 50 to 60 in good health and CMV-seronegative.

The chain employs TRBV29-1 and TRBJ1-2, with D possibly matching TRBD1 (6 bases). CDR3 length: 13 residues. Germline V gives CDR1 SQVTM, CDR2 ANQGSEA. V lost 3 bases and J lost 2, with 10 bases in between. The chain's CDR3 is CSVDVRGNYGYTF. CDR3 coding DNA: TGCAGCGTTGACGTAAGGGGGAACTATGGCTACACCTTC. Combining the CDR3 with reference TRBV29-1 and TRBJ1-2 gives the whole variable domain SAVISQKPSRDICQRGTSLTIQCQVDSQVTMMFWYRQQPGQSLTLIATANQGSEATYESGFVIDKFPISRPNLTFSTLTVSNMSPEDSSIYLCSVDVRGNYGYTFGSGTRLTVV.

The chain combines TRBV28 with TRBJ2-3; D perhaps matches TRBD1 (5 bases). From germline, CDR1 is MDHEN and CDR2 SYDVKM. The V end was cut by 3 bases, the J end by 12 bases, with 13 bases between. The CDR3 extends over 12 amino acids. The CDR3, as DNA: TGTGCCAGCAGTTTGTCGACAGTGACCCAGTATTTT. It encodes CASSLSTVTQYF.

This chain uses TRBV6-5 with TRBJ1-6; TRBD1 might be the D (6 bases). V was clipped by 6 bases and J by 8 bases, with 14 bases between them. The germline V gene has CDR1 MNHEY and CDR2 SVGAGI. CDR3 length: 14 residues. The CDR3 nucleotides read TGTGCCAGCAGGCCCGGACAGCAGGATTCACCCCTCCACTTT. Its translation is CASRPGQQDSPLHF.

This clone has more than one count but fewer than ten. The rearrangement joins TRBV18 to TRBJ1-3; D remains unclear. In germline, CDR1 is KGHSH, CDR2 LQKENI. Trimming removed 3 bases at V and 0 bases at J, with 15 bases between. There are 17 residues in the CDR3. The CDR3 here is CASSPSMLGPSGNTIYF. The CDR3 nucleotides are TGTGCCAGCTCACCCTCGATGCTAGGCCCCTCTGGAAACACCATATATTTT.

The genes are TRBV2 and TRBJ2-3, with D unclear. The CDR3 is 15 amino acids. V shed 5 bases and J shed 1 base, with 13 bases lying between them. Germline loops: CDR1 SNHLY, CDR2 FYNNEI. The DNA of the CDR3 is TGTGCCAGCAGTAGAGAACACCAGGGCACAGATACGCAGTATTTT. Translation: CASSREHQGTDTQYF. Using reference TRBV2 and TRBJ2-3 for the parts outside the CDR3, the full variable domain is EPEVTQTPSHQVTQMGQEVILRCVPISNHLYFYWYRQILGQKVEFLVSFYNNEISEKSEIFDDQFSVERPDGSNFTLKIRSTKLEDSAMYFCASSREHQGTDTQYFGPGTRLTVL.

This chain links TRBV6-1 with TRBJ1-6; 9 nucleotides align to TRBD1. The CDR3 spans 16 residues. The germline CDR1 and CDR2 sequences are MNHNS and SASEGT. J lost 6 bases, V lost 4 bases, and 7 bases had no gene match. CDR3 loop: CASSALGTGPNSPLHF. CDR3 DNA sequence: TGTGCCAGCAGTGCCCTCGGGACAGGGCCTAATTCACCCCTCCACTTT.

The V call is TRBV7-9, the J call TRBJ2-2; possible D gene TRBD1, 5 bases. V was clipped by 7 bases and J by 3 bases, with 15 bases between them. CDR1 SEHNR and CDR2 FQNEAQ come from the germline V gene (reference sequence). The CDR3 has 15 residues. In nucleotides, the CDR3 is TGTGCCAGCACCCTAAGGCCCAGGGACACCGGGGAGCTGTTTTTT. This codes for CASTLRPRDTGELFF.

The chain links TRBV11-2 to TRBJ2-1; 10 bases agree with TRBD2. This CDR3 is built from 15 residues. V lost 6 bases to trimming and J lost 7 bases; unmatched junction nucleotides: 9. Germline V gene data show CDR1 as SGHAT and CDR2 as FQNNGV. For the CDR3, the DNA is TGTGCCAGCAGACTAGCGGGGCAGGGGAGGAATGAGCAGTTCTTC. Encoded protein: CASRLAGQGRNEQFF.

The count of this clone is one. The chain has TRBV29-1 and TRBJ2-3; weak D call: TRBD1 (5 bases). Trimming removed 5 bases at V and 4 bases at J, with 16 bases between. The germline V gene has CDR1 SQVTM and CDR2 ANQGSEA. The CDR3 runs 14 residues. The CDR3 loop is CSVLTVGKPDTQYF. The CDR3 DNA is TGCAGCGTTTTGACAGTGGGGAAACCAGATACGCAGTATTTT.

This chain connects TRBV9 to TRBJ1-1; D possibly corresponds to TRBD1 (5 bases). This CDR3 has 14 residues. With 3 bases removed from V and 1 base from J, the gap between germline ends came to 10 bases. Germline V gives CDR1 SGDLS, CDR2 YYNGEE. The CDR3 spells CASSEVGGNTEAFF. For the CDR3, the DNA is TGTGCCAGCAGCGAGGTGGGGGGGAACACTGAAGCTTTCTTT. The full variable domain, in which reference TRBV9 and TRBJ1-1 provide the parts outside the CDR3, is DSGVTQTPKHLITATGQRVTLRCSPRSGDLSVYWYQQSLDQGLQFLIQYYNGEERAKGNILERFSAQQFPDLHSELNLSSLELGDSALYFCASSEVGGNTEAFFGQGTRLTVV.

The J gene is TRBJ1-6, the V gene TRBV15; TRBD1 might be the D (6 bases). The CDR3 is made up of 17 amino acids. Germline CDR1 is LNHNV and CDR2 is YYDKDF (reference sequence). Deletions cut 0 bases from V and 6 bases from J, with 15 bases between. The CDR3 sequence: CATSRDLGPGANSPLHF. The CDR3 DNA is TGTGCCACCAGCAGAGACCTCGGGCCAGGGGCTAATTCACCCCTCCACTTT. The variable domain in full, completed from reference TRBV15 and TRBJ1-6, reads DAMVIQNPRYQVTQFGKPVTLSCSQTLNHNVMYWYQQKSSQAPKLLFHYYDKDFNNEADTPDNFQSRRPNTSFCFLDIRSPGLGDTAMYLCATSRDLGPGANSPLHFGNGTRLTVT.

The rearrangement links TRBV25-1 to TRBJ2-5; a weak D match, TRBD1 (6 bases). Trimming removed 1 base at V and 0 bases at J, with 9 bases between. CDR1 is MGHDK, CDR2 SYGVNS, per germline. This CDR3 has 15 residues. The CDR3 loop reads CASSEFQGYQETQYF. Written as DNA, the CDR3 is TGTGCCAGCAGTGAATTCCAGGGGTACCAAGAGACCCAGTACTTC.

This CDR3 is CASSAGTDPSMGGYTF. Written as DNA, the CDR3 is TGTGCCAGCAGCGCCGGGACAGATCCTTCTATGGGGGGCTACACCTTC. The chain employs TRBV9 and TRBJ1-2, with 7 bases lining up with TRBD1. Germline CDR1 SGDLS, CDR2 YYNGEE. V lost 3 bases to trimming and J lost 8 bases; unmatched junction nucleotides: 16. This CDR3 region has 16 residues.

This clone was observed a handful of times. The rearrangement joins TRBV6-1 to TRBJ1-2, with D unresolved. The CDR3 sequence is 15 residues long. Germline V gene lookup returns CDR1 MNHNS and CDR2 SASEGT. V lost 2 bases and J lost 4, with 14 bases in between. CDR3 residues: CASSERSYESYGYTF. DNA of the CDR3: TGTGCCAGCAGTGAACGGTCCTATGAGAGCTATGGCTACACCTTC.

The chain combines TRBV13 with TRBJ1-1; D is uncertain. The CDR3 has 13 amino acids. Trimming stripped 1 base from V and 4 bases from J, with 7 bases between. CDR1 and CDR2 (germline): PRHDT, FYEKMQ (reference sequence). This chain's CDR3 is CASSLVRVTEAFF. The CDR3 DNA sequence: TGTGCCAGCAGCTTAGTACGGGTCACTGAAGCTTTCTTT.

The rearrangement links TRBV4-3 to TRBJ1-4; possibly TRBD1 for D (5 bases). The CDR3 is 18 residues long. V dropped 1 base and J dropped 6 bases, with 21 bases sitting between them. Per the germline V gene, CDR1 is LGHNA and CDR2 is YSLEER. The chain's CDR3 is CASSQVLLVGEGHEKLFF. The CDR3 nucleotides are TGCGCCAGCAGCCAAGTCCTCTTAGTCGGGGAGGGGCATGAAAAACTGTTTTTT.

The chain links TRBV28 to TRBJ1-2, with D possibly being TRBD1 (6 bases). V was clipped by 6 bases and J by 3 bases, with 14 bases between them. CDR3 length: 14 amino acids. Germline loops: CDR1 MDHEN, CDR2 SYDVKM. This chain's CDR3 is CASSLAGQYYGYTF. CDR3 nucleotide sequence: TGTGCCAGCAGCTTGGCCGGACAGTACTATGGCTACACCTTC.

The genes are TRBV5-4 and TRBJ1-4; D gene uncertain. Trimming stripped 4 bases from V and 7 bases from J, with 17 bases between. In germline, CDR1 is SGHNT, CDR2 YYREEE (reference sequence). This CDR3 has 15 amino acids. The CDR3 coding sequence is TGTGCCAGCAGCCCCTCGGTTAACCGGGGTGAAAAACTGTTTTTT. Translating it yields CASSPSVNRGEKLFF.

The V and J genes are TRBV5-8 and TRBJ1-2; no clear D gene. V lost 0 bases and J lost 4, with 10 bases in between. The CDR3 is made up of 14 amino acids. The germline V gene has CDR1 SGHTS and CDR2 YDEGEE. The CDR3 coding sequence is TGTGCCAGCAGCTTGGAAACAGTTCGCTATGGCTACACCTTC. Translated: CASSLETVRYGYTF.

This chain uses TRBV9 with TRBJ2-3, with 8 positions matching TRBD2. The CDR3 extends over 17 amino acids. V shed 0 bases, J shed 3 bases, and the junction held 9 bases outside the gene matches. Germline CDR1 is SGDLS and CDR2 is YYNGEE. CDR3 region: CASSVAQGLDLTDTQYF. The CDR3 region has the DNA TGTGCCAGCAGCGTAGCGCAGGGACTAGATCTGACAGATACGCAGTATTTT.